This TCR beta chain was captured in a study of T cell repertoires in cytomegalovirus infection. Study-level information: CMV infection plus the matching HLA type was flagged by public TCR beta signatures.

From germline, CDR1 is MNHNS and CDR2 SASEGT. There are 14 residues in the CDR3. Trimming removed 3 bases from V and 6 bases from J, with 11 bases in between. TCRdb passed the reads through MiXCR, listing each CDR3 protein once. Here the sample spans about half a million distinct CDR3 sequences, 30% to 40% being singletons. Findings and caveats of the study: HLA-C-restricted CMV-specific TCR beta clonotypes were dominant in the ex vivo response. The cumulative frequency of public TCR beta families distinguished individuals who carried CMV together with the relevant HLA.

In regard to this clonotype: Its target is not known.

The receptor was isolated from a human donor in good health (CMV status not recorded). Some clones in this sample may be carry-over from other donors' samples. The starting material was cultured PBMCs, obtained from culture after CMV antigen stimulation. The V gene is TRBV6-1, the J gene TRBJ2-2, with no clear D. CDR3 nucleotide sequence: TGTGCCAGCAGTGAGGCATCGGTCGCCGGGGAGCTGTTTTTT. It yields the protein CASSEASVAGELFF.